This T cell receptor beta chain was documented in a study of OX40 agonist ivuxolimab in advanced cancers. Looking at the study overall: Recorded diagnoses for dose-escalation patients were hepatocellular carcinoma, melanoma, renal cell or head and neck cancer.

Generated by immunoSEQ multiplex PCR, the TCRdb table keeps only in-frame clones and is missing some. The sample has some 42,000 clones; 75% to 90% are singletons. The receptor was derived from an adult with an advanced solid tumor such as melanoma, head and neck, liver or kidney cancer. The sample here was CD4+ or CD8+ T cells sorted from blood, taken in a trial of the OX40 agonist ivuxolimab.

As DNA, the CDR3 is TGTGCCAGCAGTGACGACTGGAACACTGAAGCTTTCTTT. It yields the protein CASSDDWNTEAFF. The J gene is TRBJ1-1, the V gene TRBV6-4, with D unresolved. CDR1 is MRHNA, CDR2 SNTAGT, per germline. CDR3 length: 13 amino acids. The germline V and J ends were trimmed by 2 bases and 1 base, with 5 bases remaining between them.